This T cell receptor (beta chain) was captured by sequencing in a study of shared clonotypes between healthy human individuals. In the study overall: In total, the donors were two women and three men aged 18 to 49. General study results and limits: A handful of donors had around 5.2% of their naive CD4 clonotypes in common. There were few donors, and this limited the genetic and exposure-history diversity represented. Depth was large, yet rarefaction showed that sorted-subset sequencing was incomplete.

Concerning this clone itself: Its specificity is unknown.

The CDR3 is made up of 15 amino acids. V lost 1 base and J lost 6, with 13 bases in between. The V gene's germline CDR1 is SGHRS and CDR2 YFSETQ. The method was immunoSEQ multiplex PCR; TCRdb's version includes in-frame clones alone and lacks a portion of them. This table holds approximately 2.3 million clones, approximately 93% found once. The sample was naive CD4+ T cells from PBMCs. Subset denoted: CD45RA+ positively selected. The receptor comes from a man aged 18 to 29 in good health. Some clones in this sample may be carry-over from other donors' samples. The chain uses TRBV5-1 and TRBJ2-2; D uncertain. The CDR3 DNA is TGCGCCAGCAGCTTGAGCACCCTCGGCTCCGGGGAGCTGTTTTTT. This encodes CASSLSTLGSGELFF.